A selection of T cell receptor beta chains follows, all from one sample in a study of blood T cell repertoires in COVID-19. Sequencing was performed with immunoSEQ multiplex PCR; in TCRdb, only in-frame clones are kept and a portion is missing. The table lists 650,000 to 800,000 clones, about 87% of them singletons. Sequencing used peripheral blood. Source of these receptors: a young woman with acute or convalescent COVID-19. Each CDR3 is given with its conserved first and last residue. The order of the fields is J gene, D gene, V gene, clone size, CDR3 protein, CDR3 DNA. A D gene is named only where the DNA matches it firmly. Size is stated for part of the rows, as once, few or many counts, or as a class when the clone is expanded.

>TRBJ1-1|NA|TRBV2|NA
CASRPGQGWDTEAFF
TGTGCCAGCAGGCCAGGGCAGGGGTGGGACACTGAAGCTTTCTTT
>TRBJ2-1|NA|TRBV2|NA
CASRVVRGFDEQFF
TGTGCCAGCAGAGTAGTAAGGGGGTTCGATGAGCAGTTCTTC
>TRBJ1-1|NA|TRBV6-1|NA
CASQTGIHTEAFF
TGTGCCAGCCAAACGGGGATACACACTGAAGCTTTCTTT
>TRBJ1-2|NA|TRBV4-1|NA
CASSQPGGYGYTF
TGCGCCAGCAGCCAACCGGGGGGCTATGGCTACACCTTC
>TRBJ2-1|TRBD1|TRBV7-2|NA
CASSLGVGDRVNNEQFF
TGTGCCAGCAGCTTAGGGGTCGGGGACAGGGTAAACAATGAGCAGTTCTTC
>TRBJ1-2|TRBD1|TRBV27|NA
CASSLPPQRDSPTF
TGTGCCAGCAGTTTACCCCCGCAAAGGGACAGCCCCACCTTC
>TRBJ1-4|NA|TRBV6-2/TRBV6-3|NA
CASSPFRLTNEKLFF
TGTGCCAGCAGCCCCTTCAGGTTAACTAATGAAAAACTGTTTTTT
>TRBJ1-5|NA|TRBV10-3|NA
CAISEYRSNSNQPQHF
TGTGCCATCAGTGAGTACAGGAGCAATAGCAATCAGCCCCAGCATTTT
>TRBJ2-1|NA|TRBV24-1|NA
CATRESSYNEQFF
TGTGCCACCCGGGAGAGCTCCTACAATGAGCAGTTCTTC
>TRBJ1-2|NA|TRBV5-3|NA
CARSLSGGGYTF
TGTGCCAGAAGCTTGTCTGGAGGTGGCTACACCTTC
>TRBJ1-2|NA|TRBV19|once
CASSMQGSGYTF
TGTGCCAGTAGTATGCAGGGTTCTGGCTACACCTTC
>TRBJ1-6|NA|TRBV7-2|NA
CASSLLVFVGGGSPLHF
TGTGCCAGCAGCTTACTGGTGTTTGTGGGGGGAGGGTCACCCCTCCACTTT
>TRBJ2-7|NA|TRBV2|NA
CASSETLEASEQYF
TGTGCCAGCAGTGAAACGCTAGAGGCCTCCGAGCAGTACTTC
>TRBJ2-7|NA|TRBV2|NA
CASSEGATDRYSYEQYF
TGTGCCAGCAGTGAAGGAGCAACCGACAGGTACTCCTACGAGCAGTACTTC
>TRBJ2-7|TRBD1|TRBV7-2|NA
CASSPGGDREDLTYEQYF
TGTGCCAGCAGCCCAGGGGGGGACAGGGAGGACCTAACCTACGAGCAGTACTTC
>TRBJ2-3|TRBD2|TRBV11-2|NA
CASSPNSLRGGSTDTQYF
TGTGCCAGCAGCCCCAACTCCCTGCGGGGGGGGAGCACAGATACGCAGTATTTT
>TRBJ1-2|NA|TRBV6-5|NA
CASLPGTPLGYTF
TGTGCCAGCCTCCCTGGGACACCCCTTGGCTACACCTTC
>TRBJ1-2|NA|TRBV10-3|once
CAISVEGNYGYTF
TGTGCCATCAGTGTAGAGGGTAACTATGGCTACACCTTC
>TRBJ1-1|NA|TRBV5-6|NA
CASSFRVNTEAFF
TGTGCCAGCAGTTTCAGGGTGAACACTGAAGCTTTCTTT
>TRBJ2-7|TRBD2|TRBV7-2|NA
CASSFGRVQEQYF
TGTGCCAGCAGCTTCGGGAGGGTTCAGGAGCAGTACTTC
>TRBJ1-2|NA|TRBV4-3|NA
CASSQFPGDRTPSGYTF
TGCGCCAGCAGCCAGTTTCCTGGCGACAGGACCCCTAGTGGCTACACCTTC
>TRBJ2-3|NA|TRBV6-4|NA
CASSDSRGTQYF
TGTGCCAGCAGTGACAGCCGCGGTACGCAGTATTTT
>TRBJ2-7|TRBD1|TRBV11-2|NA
CASSLWDRDEQYF
TGTGCCAGCAGCTTATGGGACAGGGACGAGCAGTACTTC
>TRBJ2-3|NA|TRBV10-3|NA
CAIKVHISSPDTQYF
TGTGCCATCAAAGTCCACATATCCTCACCAGATACGCAGTATTTT
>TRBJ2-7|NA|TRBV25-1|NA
CASSESGGISYEQYF
TGTGCCAGCAGTGAATCCGGAGGGATTAGCTACGAGCAGTACTTC
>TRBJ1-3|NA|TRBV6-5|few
CASSQVSGNTIYF
TGTGCCAGCAGCCAGGTCTCGGGAAACACCATATATTTT
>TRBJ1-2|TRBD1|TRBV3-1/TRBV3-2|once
CASSPGQFGYTF
TGTGCCAGCAGCCCGGGACAGTTTGGCTACACCTTC
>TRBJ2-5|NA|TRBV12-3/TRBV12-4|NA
CASSAKKTQYF
TGTGCCAGCAGCGCGAAAAAGACCCAGTACTTC
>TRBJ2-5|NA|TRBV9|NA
CASSPGGGAETQYF
TGTGCCAGCAGCCCTGGTGGGGGGGCAGAGACCCAGTACTTC